This record looks at one T cell receptor (beta chain) sequence and its context. Its antigen is still unknown. This CDR3 region has 14 residues. Germline-derived CDR1 and CDR2 are SGHDN and FVKESK. V lost 4 bases and J 5 bases, leaving 14 bases between the germline ends. This sample was taken from a study of graft-versus-host responses after intestinal transplantation. Sequencing was performed with immunoSEQ multiplex PCR; in TCRdb, only in-frame clones are kept and a portion is missing. This table holds some 77,000 clones, about 92% found once. Study-level findings and limits: Patients who carried graft-donor T cell macrochimerism also had high graft-versus-host to host-versus-graft clonal ratios in their allografts. Recipient bone marrow held GvH clones, some seen earlier in ileum or blood.

This TCR was recovered from a human patient who received an intestinal transplant, so some T cells may come from the graft donor. The rearrangement joins TRBV14 to TRBJ2-5; D tentatively reads TRBD1 or TRBD2 (5 bases each). The specimen was PBMCs, collected 98 days after intestinal transplantation. The CDR3 is CASSPGQREETQYF. In DNA, the CDR3 is TGTGCCAGCAGCCCTGGACAAAGGGAGGAGACCCAGTACTTC.